This T cell receptor (beta chain) was found in a study of blood T cell repertoires in COVID-19. Overall study context: The United States, Italy and Spain were the sources of the acute and convalescent COVID-19 samples.

Per germline, CDR1 SGDLS and CDR2 YYNGEE. The CDR3 extends over 14 amino acids. The germline V and J ends were trimmed by 1 base and 5 bases, with 12 bases remaining between them. Per the authors' pipeline: It was from reference gene primer amplification that nucleated cell counts were estimated. Generated by immunoSEQ multiplex PCR, the TCRdb table keeps only in-frame clones and is missing some. The V and J calls and the clone size are those of that table, but D and trimming were determined from the DNA. The sample lists fewer than 200,000 clones, roughly 87% seen once, with about 8% in the top ten.

This sequence originates from a woman in her 70s with acute or convalescent COVID-19. Material: peripheral blood. The chain recombines TRBV9 with TRBJ2-5; D may be TRBD1 (5 bases). This CDR3 is CASSVRGGGETQYF. As DNA, the CDR3 is TGTGCCAGCAGCGTAAGGGGTGGTGGCGAGACCCAGTACTTC.